This T cell receptor (beta chain) is from a study of control samples from healthy donors and cancer patients. Repertoires were generated with immunoSEQ multiplex PCR, while TCRdb's copy carries only in-frame clones and drops some. The sample has tens of thousands of clones, 89% seen once. Looked up from germline, CDR1 is SGHVS and CDR2 is FQNEAQ. CDR3 length: 15 residues. Trimming pared 1 base from V and 9 bases from J, leaving 16 bases between. The sequence came from a man in his forties with colorectal cancer. Sequencing was performed on PBMCs. The chain joins TRBV7-8 to TRBJ2-1, with D maybe TRBD2 (6 bases). The CDR3 here is CASSLVLYGSGEQFF. DNA of the CDR3: TGTGCCAGCAGCTTAGTACTATATGGTAGCGGTGAGCAGTTCTTC.